The entry below gives a single TCR beta chain sequence along with its context. The antigen is unknown. Profiled with immunoSEQ multiplex PCR; TCRdb holds only in-frame clones, not every one. Among approximately 77,000 clones listed, under 95% were seen once. This sample is drawn from a study of T cell responses to AZD1222 COVID-19 vaccine. Study outcomes and limitations: Nearly half of spike-specific TCRs reportedly target variant regions that are unmutated in the B.1.351 and B.1.1.7 variants.

This receptor was identified in an adult in good health. The source material was peripheral blood, sampled on day 0 of MenACWY control vaccination.

Here the CDR3 reads CASRADRGQPQHF. As DNA, the CDR3 is TGTGCCAGCAGAGCCGACAGGGGGCAGCCCCAGCATTTT. The J gene is TRBJ1-5, the V gene TRBV28; 9 bases line up with TRBD1. V trimming: 6 bases; J trimming: 7 bases; junction bases outside the gene matches: 4. Germline CDR1 MDHEN, CDR2 SYDVKM. CDR3 size: 13 residues.